The 3 T cell receptor beta chains in this list originate from one sample, sequenced in a study of cytomegalovirus exposure and HLA in healthy donors. With 60 Vbeta and 13 Jbeta primers, the PCR was carried out. Only in-frame clones appear in the TCRdb table, and some are missing; sequencing was by immunoSEQ multiplex PCR. This sample carries fewer than 200,000 clones, about four fifths of them seen once, and the ten largest clones take roughly 4.5%. Sequenced sample: PBMCs. The receptors come from a woman aged 18-35 years in good health and CMV-seropositive.

In this sample, this clone turned up once. The rearrangement joins TRBV14 to TRBJ1-2, with D uncertain. V was pared by 1 base and J by 8 bases, with 14 bases between. CDR3 size: 14 residues. The germline V gene encodes CDR1 SGHDN and CDR2 FVKESK. CDR3 DNA sequence: TGTGCCAGCAGCCAAGTTAGGTCAGCGGGCGGCTACACCTTC. This sequence encodes CASSQVRSAGGYTF.

This chain connects TRBV7-9 to TRBJ1-6, with 8 positions matching TRBD1. There are 15 residues in the CDR3. With 1 base clipped from V and 10 bases from J, the junction kept 6 bases outside the gene matches. Germline-derived CDR1 and CDR2 are SEHNR and FQNEAQ (reference sequence). CDR3 DNA sequence: TGTGCCAGCAGCTTAGTGGCAGGGGGCCGATCACCCCTCCACTTT. Protein sequence: CASSLVAGGRSPLHF.

The chain recombines TRBV7-3 with TRBJ1-1, with a possible D match to TRBD1 (5 bases). Trimming shortened V by 6 bases and J by 4 bases, and 21 bases separated the two germline ends. Germline V gene lookup returns CDR1 SGHTA and CDR2 FQGTGA. CDR3 length equals 16 residues. The CDR3 DNA follows: TGTGCCAGCAGGCCCCGGGGGGAGCGGTGGGGCACTGAAGCTTTCTTT. This gives the protein CASRPRGERWGTEAFF.